The 8 T cell receptor beta chains reported below all come from one sample, sequenced in a study of T cells in Graves' hyperthyroidism and ophthalmopathy. Amplification of TCR beta CDR3 regions used RNA as the template. The HTBI primer set served for first-round RT-PCR of the TCR CDR3. TCRdb used MiXCR to reprocess the multiplex PCR reads, holding one entry per CDR3 protein. The sample contains hundreds of thousands of distinct CDR3 sequences, about 15% of which appear only once. The source material was blood. All receptors come from a woman aged 40 to 49 with Graves' ophthalmopathy.

The chain combines TRBV6-5 with TRBJ1-5; D is undetermined. Germline values: CDR1 MNHEY, CDR2 SVGAGI. Between the trimmed V and J ends, which lost 5 bases and 4 bases, there was a span of 15 bases. The CDR3 is 15 residues long. CDR3: CASSHLASRNQPQHF. The CDR3 nucleotides read TGTGCCAGCAGTCACCTCGCGTCCCGGAATCAGCCCCAGCATTTT.

This clonotype appeared many times. V is TRBV7-9 and J is TRBJ2-7, with 8 bases fitting TRBD2. CDR3 size: 15 residues. Trimming took 7 bases from V and 4 from J; bases not matched to a gene: 12. Germline V lookup: CDR1 SEHNR, CDR2 FQNEAQ (reference sequence). This CDR3 is CASTPLAGASYEQYF. Written as DNA, the CDR3 is TGTGCCAGCACCCCTCTAGCGGGTGCGTCTTACGAGCAGTACTTC.

This clonotype was counted many times. The chain uses TRBV13 and TRBJ1-1; TRBD1 is a possible D gene (5 bases). V lost 5 bases to trimming and J lost 8 bases, with 15 bases between them. The CDR3 is 13 amino acids. Germline CDR1 PRHDT, CDR2 FYEKMQ (reference sequence). The CDR3, as DNA: TGTGCCAGCAGCCCCGGGGGTGCCGTAGAAGCTTTCTTT. It codes for CASSPGGAVEAFF. Supplemented by reference TRBV13 and TRBJ1-1, the full variable domain reads AAGVIQSPRHLIKEKRETATLKCYPIPRHDTVYWYQQGPGQDPQFLISFYEKMQSDKGSIPDRFSAQQFSDYHSELNMSSLELGDSALYFCASSPGGAVEAFFGQGTRLTVV.

There are many counts of this clonotype. This chain links TRBV7-8 with TRBJ2-5, with D perhaps TRBD2 (6 bases). The germline V and J ends were trimmed by 5 bases and 3 bases, with 19 bases remaining between them. Per germline, CDR1 SGHVS and CDR2 FQNEAQ. The CDR3 contains 16 residues. The DNA for the CDR3 is TGTGCCAGCAGCCTGACTAGTGGGTCATACGAAGAGACCCAGTACTTC. Translation gives CASSLTSGSYEETQYF.

This clonotype was observed at least ten times. CDR3 sequence reads: CASSLNLPGLAGETQYF. In DNA, the CDR3 is TGTGCCAGCAGCTTAAACCTTCCGGGACTAGCTGGGGAGACCCAGTACTTC. The genes are TRBV11-3 and TRBJ2-5; 9 bases are a match to TRBD2. Germline V CDR1 and CDR2: SGHNT, YENEEA. The CDR3 is 17 amino acids. V gave up 2 bases and J gave up 5 bases; unmatched junction bases: 12.

This clonotype was recorded at least ten times. V is TRBV20-1 and J is TRBJ2-5, with D perhaps TRBD1 or TRBD2 (5 bases each). The germline V gene has CDR1 DFQATT and CDR2 SNEGSKA (reference sequence). There are 14 residues in the CDR3. Trimming removed 3 bases from V and 6 bases from J, with 17 bases in between. The CDR3 is CSASGGRDEKTQYF. Written as DNA, the CDR3 is TGCAGTGCTAGCGGAGGCCGGGACGAGAAGACCCAGTACTTC.

This clonotype has ten or more counts. The chain couples TRBV20-1 to TRBJ1-1; 7 bases are a match to TRBD1. J was trimmed by 5 bases and V by 1 base; bases with no gene match: 7. The germline V gene encodes CDR1 DFQATT and CDR2 SNEGSKA (reference sequence). The CDR3 consists of 14 residues. The CDR3 bases are TGCAGTGCTAGAGGAGGGGGCGGGGGAACTGAAGCTTTCTTT. It encodes CSARGGGGGTEAFF.

The rearrangement uses TRBV30 and TRBJ1-1; D perhaps matches TRBD1 (6 bases). Germline V gene lookup returns CDR1 GTSNPN and CDR2 SVGIG (reference sequence). V was cut by 6 bases and J by 5 bases, with 13 bases left in between. This CDR3 is built from 12 residues. CDR3 residues: CACNRVRTEAFF. The DNA of the CDR3 is TGTGCCTGCAACAGGGTTCGGACTGAAGCTTTCTTT. The entire variable domain, with the rest obtained from reference TRBV30 and TRBJ1-1, is as follows: SQTIHQWPATLVQPVGSPLSLECTVEGTSNPNLYWYRQAAGRGLQLLFYSVGIGQISSEVPQNLSASRPQDRQFILSSKKLLLSDSGFYLCACNRVRTEAFFGQGTRLTVV.